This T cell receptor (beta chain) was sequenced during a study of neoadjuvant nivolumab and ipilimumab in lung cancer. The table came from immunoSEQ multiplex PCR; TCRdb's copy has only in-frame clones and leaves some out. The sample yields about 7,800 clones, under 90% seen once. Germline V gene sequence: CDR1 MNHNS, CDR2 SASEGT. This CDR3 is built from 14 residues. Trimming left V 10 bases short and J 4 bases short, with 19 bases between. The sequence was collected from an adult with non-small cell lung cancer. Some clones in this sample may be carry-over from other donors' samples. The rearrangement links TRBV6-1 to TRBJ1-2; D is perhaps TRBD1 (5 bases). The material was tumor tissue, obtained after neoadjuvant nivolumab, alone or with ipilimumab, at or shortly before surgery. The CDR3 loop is CATAIPDSGYGYTF. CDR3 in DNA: TGTGCCACCGCAATCCCCGACAGTGGCTATGGCTACACCTTC.